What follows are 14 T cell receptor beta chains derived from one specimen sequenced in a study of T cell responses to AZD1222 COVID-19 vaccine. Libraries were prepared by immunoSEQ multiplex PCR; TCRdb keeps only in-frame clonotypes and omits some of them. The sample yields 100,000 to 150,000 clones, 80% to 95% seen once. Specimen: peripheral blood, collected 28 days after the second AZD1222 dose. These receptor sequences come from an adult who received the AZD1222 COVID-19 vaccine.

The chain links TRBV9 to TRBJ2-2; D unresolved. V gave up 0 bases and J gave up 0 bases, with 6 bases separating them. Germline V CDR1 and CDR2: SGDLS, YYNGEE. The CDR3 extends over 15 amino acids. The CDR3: CASSVGHSNTGELFF. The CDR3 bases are TGTGCCAGCAGCGTAGGACATTCGAACACCGGGGAGCTGTTTTTT.

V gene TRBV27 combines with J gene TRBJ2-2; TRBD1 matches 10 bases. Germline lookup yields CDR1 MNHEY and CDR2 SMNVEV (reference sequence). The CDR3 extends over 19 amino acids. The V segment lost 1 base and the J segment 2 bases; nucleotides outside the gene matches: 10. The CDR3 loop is CASSLWGQGFGVNTGELFF. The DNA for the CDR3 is TGTGCCAGCAGTTTATGGGGACAGGGGTTTGGGGTAAACACCGGGGAGCTGTTTTTT.

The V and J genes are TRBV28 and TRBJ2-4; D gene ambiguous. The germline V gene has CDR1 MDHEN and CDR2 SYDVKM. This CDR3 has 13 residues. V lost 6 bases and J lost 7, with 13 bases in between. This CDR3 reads CASRISRLNIQYF. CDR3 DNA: TGTGCCAGCAGAATTTCGCGTTTGAACATTCAGTACTTC. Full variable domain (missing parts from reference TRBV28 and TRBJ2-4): DVKVTQSSRYLVKRTGEKVFLECVQDMDHENMFWYRQDPGLGLRLIYFSYDVKMKEKGDIPEGYSVSREKKERFSLILESASTNQTSMYLCASRISRLNIQYFGAGTRLSVL.

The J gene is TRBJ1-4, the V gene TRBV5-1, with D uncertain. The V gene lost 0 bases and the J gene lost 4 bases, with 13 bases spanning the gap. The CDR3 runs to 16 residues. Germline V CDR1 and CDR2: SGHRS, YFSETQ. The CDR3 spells CASSLAGGRLNEKLFF. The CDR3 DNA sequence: TGCGCCAGCAGCTTGGCCGGCGGCAGGCTTAATGAAAAACTGTTTTTT.

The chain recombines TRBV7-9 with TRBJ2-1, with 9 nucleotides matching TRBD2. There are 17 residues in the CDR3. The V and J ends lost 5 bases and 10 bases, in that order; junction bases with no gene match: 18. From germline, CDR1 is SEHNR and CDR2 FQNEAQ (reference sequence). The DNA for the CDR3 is TGTGCCAGCAGCCCAAGGCTCGGGCGGGAGGGGGTGAGAGAGCAGTTCTTC. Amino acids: CASSPRLGREGVREQFF.

The CDR3 coding sequence is TGTGCCAGCAGCCAAGTGGGCCGCCCCTACGAGCAGTACTTC. This sequence encodes CASSQVGRPYEQYF. V is TRBV4-2 and J is TRBJ2-7; D call uncertain. The V and J ends lost 1 base and 2 bases respectively, with 9 bases between them. Germline V CDR1 and CDR2: LGHNA, YNFKEQ. This CDR3 spans 14 amino acids.

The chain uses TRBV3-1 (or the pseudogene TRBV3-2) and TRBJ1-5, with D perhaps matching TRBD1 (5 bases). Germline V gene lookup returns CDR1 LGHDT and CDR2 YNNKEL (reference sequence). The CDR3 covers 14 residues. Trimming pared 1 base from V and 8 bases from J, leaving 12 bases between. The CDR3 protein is CASSQGVGTEPQHF. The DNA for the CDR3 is TGTGCCAGCAGCCAAGGCGTAGGGACGGAGCCCCAGCATTTT.

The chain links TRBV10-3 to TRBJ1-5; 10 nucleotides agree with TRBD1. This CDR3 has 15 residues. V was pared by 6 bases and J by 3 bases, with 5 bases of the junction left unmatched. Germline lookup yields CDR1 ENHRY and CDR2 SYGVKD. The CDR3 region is CAIRAGTGDNQPQHF. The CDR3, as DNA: TGTGCCATCAGGGCCGGGACAGGGGACAATCAGCCCCAGCATTTT.

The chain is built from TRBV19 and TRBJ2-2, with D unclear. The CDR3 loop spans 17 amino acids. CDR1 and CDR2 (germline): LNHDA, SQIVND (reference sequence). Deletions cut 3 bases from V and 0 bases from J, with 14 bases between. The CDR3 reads CASSIRAAESNTGELFF. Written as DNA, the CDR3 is TGTGCCAGTAGTATTCGGGCAGCCGAGTCGAACACCGGGGAGCTGTTTTTT.

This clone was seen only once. The CDR3 sequence: CSGVPGDTEAFF. The CDR3 coding sequence is TGCAGCGGAGTACCAGGGGACACTGAAGCTTTCTTT. The chain carries TRBV29-1 and TRBJ1-1; D may be TRBD1 (6 bases). Per germline, CDR1 SQVTM and CDR2 ANQGSEA. The CDR3 contains 12 residues. V was pared by 7 bases and J by 3 bases, with 12 bases between.

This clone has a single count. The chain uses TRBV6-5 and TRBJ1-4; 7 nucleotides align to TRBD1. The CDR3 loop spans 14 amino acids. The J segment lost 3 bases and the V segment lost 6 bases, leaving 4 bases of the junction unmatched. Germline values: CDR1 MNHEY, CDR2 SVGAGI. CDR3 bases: TGTGCCAGCAGAGTCAGGGGGGCTAATGAAAAACTGTTTTTT. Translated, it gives CASRVRGANEKLFF.

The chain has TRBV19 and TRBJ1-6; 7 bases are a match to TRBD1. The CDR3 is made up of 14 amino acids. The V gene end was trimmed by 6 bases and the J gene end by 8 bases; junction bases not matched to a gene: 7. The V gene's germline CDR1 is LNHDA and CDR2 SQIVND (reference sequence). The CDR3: CASRWGQLDSPLHF. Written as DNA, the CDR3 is TGTGCCAGTAGGTGGGGACAGTTGGATTCACCCCTCCACTTT.

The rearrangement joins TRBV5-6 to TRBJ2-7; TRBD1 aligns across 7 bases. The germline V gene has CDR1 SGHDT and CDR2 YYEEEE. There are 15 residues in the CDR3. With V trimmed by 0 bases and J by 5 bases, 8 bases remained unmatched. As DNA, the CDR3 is TGTGCCAGCAGCTTGGTGGGACAGAGAATAAACGAGCAGTACTTC. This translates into CASSLVGQRINEQYF.

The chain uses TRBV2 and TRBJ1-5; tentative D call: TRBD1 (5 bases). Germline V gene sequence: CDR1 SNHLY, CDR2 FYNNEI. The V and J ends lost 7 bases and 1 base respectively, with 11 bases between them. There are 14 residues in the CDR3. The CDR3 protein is CASTREKSNQPQHF. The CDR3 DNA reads TGTGCCAGCACCAGGGAAAAAAGCAATCAGCCCCAGCATTTT.